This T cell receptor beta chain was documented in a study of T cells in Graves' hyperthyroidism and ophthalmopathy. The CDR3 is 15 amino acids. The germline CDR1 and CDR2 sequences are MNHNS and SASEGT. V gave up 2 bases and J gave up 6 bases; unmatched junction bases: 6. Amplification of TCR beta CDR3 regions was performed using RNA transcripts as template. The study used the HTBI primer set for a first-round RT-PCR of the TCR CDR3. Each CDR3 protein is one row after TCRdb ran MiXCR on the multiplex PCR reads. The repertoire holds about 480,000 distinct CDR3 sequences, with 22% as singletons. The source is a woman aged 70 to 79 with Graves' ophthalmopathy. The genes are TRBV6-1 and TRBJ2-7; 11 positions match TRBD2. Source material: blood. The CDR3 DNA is TGTGCCAGCAGTGAAACTAGCGGGAGTAAATCCGAGCAGTACTTC. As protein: CASSETSGSKSEQYF.